This is a list of T cell receptor beta chains from one sample in a study of vaccination and CD4 T cells after COVID-19. TCRdb reprocessed the PCR reads via MiXCR and lists one record per CDR3 protein. The table lists 20,000 to 25,000 distinct CDR3 sequences, around 38% of them singletons, with under 20% in the top ten. Which antigens these TCRs recognize remains unknown. Sequenced here: CD4+ T cells from blood, cultured in vitro, sampled before SARS-CoV-2 vaccination. These receptors came from a human donor who received a COVID-19 vaccine. Each CDR3 is given with its conserved first and last residue. The order of the fields is clone size, J gene, V gene, D gene, CDR3 protein, CDR3 DNA. D genes are given only for firm matches. A clone size is listed for some rows: how often the clone was seen (once, few, many), or a class if it is expanded.

size: NA; J: TRBJ2-7; V: TRBV7-8; D: NA; CDR3: CASSLDRARRAYEQYF; DNA: TGTGCCAGCAGCTTAGATCGGGCCAGGAGAGCCTACGAGCAGTACTTC
size: NA; J: TRBJ2-5; V: TRBV11-2; D: NA; CDR3: CASSLEGSMTQYF; DNA: TGTGCCAGCAGCTTAGAAGGGTCCATGACCCAGTACTTC
size: NA; J: TRBJ2-5; V: TRBV10-2; D: TRBD2; CDR3: CASSPGTSGGAGETQYF; DNA: TGCGCCAGCAGCCCCGGGACTAGCGGGGGGGCAGGCGAGACCCAGTACTTC
size: NA; J: TRBJ1-5; V: TRBV7-9; D: TRBD1; CDR3: CASSPQGQGHQPQHF; DNA: TGTGCCAGCAGCCCACAGGGACAGGGCCATCAGCCCCAGCATTTT
size: few; J: TRBJ1-1; V: TRBV6-1; D: NA; CDR3: CASSNTGGNTEAFF; DNA: TGTGCCAGCAGTAACACAGGAGGGAACACTGAAGCTTTCTTT
size: NA; J: TRBJ2-2; V: TRBV2; D: NA; CDR3: CASRAMWTGELFF; DNA: TGTGCCAGCAGAGCCATGTGGACCGGGGAGCTGTTTTTT
size: few; J: TRBJ1-2; V: TRBV5-6; D: TRBD1; CDR3: CASSSQTGGWNYGYTF; DNA: TGTGCCAGCAGCTCACAGACAGGGGGGTGGAACTATGGCTACACCTTC
size: few; J: TRBJ2-3; V: TRBV19; D: NA; CDR3: CASSIVVSDTQYF; DNA: TGTGCCAGTAGTATTGTAGTCTCAGATACGCAGTATTTT
size: NA; J: TRBJ1-6; V: TRBV5-1; D: NA; CDR3: CASSLDSGDNSPLHF; DNA: TGCGCCAGCAGCTTGGATTCCGGGGATAATTCACCCCTCCACTTT
size: few; J: TRBJ1-1; V: TRBV19; D: NA; CDR3: CASSRGMAEAFF; DNA: TGTGCCAGTAGTAGAGGGATGGCTGAAGCTTTCTTT
size: NA; J: TRBJ1-1; V: TRBV30; D: NA; CDR3: CAWGGEMNTEAFF; DNA: TGTGCCTGGGGCGGCGAAATGAACACTGAAGCTTTCTTT
size: NA; J: TRBJ2-3; V: TRBV24-1; D: TRBD1; CDR3: CATSHPASDRADTQYF; DNA: TGTGCCACCAGTCACCCCGCTTCCGACAGGGCGGATACGCAGTATTTT
size: NA; J: TRBJ2-7; V: TRBV5-1; D: NA; CDR3: CASSASGTPYEQYF; DNA: TGCGCCAGCAGCGCATCCGGGACACCTTACGAGCAGTACTTC
size: once; J: TRBJ2-5; V: TRBV6-1; D: NA; CDR3: CASSEGQLLQETQYF; DNA: TGTGCCAGCAGTGAAGGGCAGCTCCTCCAAGAGACCCAGTACTTC
size: few; J: TRBJ2-3; V: TRBV20-1; D: NA; CDR3: CSARRPSTDTQYF; DNA: TGCAGTGCTCGGCGTCCTAGCACAGATACGCAGTATTTT
size: few; J: TRBJ2-1; V: TRBV7-8; D: TRBD1; CDR3: CASSLHRGASYNEQFF; DNA: TGTGCCAGCAGCCTTCACAGGGGCGCCTCCTACAATGAGCAGTTCTTC
size: NA; J: TRBJ1-4; V: TRBV12-3/TRBV12-4; D: NA; CDR3: CASSPATTNEKLFF; DNA: TGTGCCAGCAGCCCAGCCACAACTAATGAAAAACTGTTTTTT